This paragraph covers one TCR beta chain sequence. The record originates from a study of blood T cell repertoires in COVID-19. In the study overall: Samples taken during acute and convalescent COVID-19 were collected in the United States, Italy and Spain.

This CDR3 spans 14 amino acids. Germline values: CDR1 LNHDA, CDR2 SQIVND (reference sequence). With V trimmed by 4 bases and J by 8 bases, 10 bases remained unmatched. This table comes from immunoSEQ multiplex PCR, and its TCRdb copy is limited to in-frame clones, with some not included. Here the sample spans a few hundred thousand clones, 86% being singletons. The sequencing sample was made of peripheral blood. The V call is TRBV19, the J call TRBJ1-1; 7 bases map to TRBD1. The receptor was isolated from a woman in her twenties or thirties who had recovered from COVID-19. CDR3 sequence (DNA): TGTGCCAGTAGTAACCCTAAGGGGGCCCCCGAAGCTTTCTTT. As protein: CASSNPKGAPEAFF.